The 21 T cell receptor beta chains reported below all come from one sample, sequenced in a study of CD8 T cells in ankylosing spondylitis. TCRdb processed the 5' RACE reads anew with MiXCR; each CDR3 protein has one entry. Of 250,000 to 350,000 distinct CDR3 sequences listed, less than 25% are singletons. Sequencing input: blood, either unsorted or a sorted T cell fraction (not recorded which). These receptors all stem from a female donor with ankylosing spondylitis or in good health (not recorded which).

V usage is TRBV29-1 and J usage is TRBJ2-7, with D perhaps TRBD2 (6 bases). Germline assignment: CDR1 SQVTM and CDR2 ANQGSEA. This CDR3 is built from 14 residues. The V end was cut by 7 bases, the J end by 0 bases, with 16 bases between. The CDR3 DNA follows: TGCAGCGCATCTTCAGCGGGCGTCTCCTACGAGCAGTACTTC. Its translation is CSASSAGVSYEQYF.

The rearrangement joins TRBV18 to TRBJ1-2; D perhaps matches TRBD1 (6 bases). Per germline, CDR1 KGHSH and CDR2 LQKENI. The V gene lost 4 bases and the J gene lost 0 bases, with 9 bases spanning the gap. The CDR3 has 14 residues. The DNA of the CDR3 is TGTGCCAGCTCACGGACAGCACCTAACTATGGCTACACCTTC. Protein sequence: CASSRTAPNYGYTF.

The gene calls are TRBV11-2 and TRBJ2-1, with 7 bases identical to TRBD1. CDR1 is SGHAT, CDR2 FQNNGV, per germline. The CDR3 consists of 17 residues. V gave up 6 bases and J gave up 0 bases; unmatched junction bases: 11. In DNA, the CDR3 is TGTGCCAGCAGTCAGAGACAGGGTTGGAGCTCCTACAATGAGCAGTTCTTC. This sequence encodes CASSQRQGWSSYNEQFF.

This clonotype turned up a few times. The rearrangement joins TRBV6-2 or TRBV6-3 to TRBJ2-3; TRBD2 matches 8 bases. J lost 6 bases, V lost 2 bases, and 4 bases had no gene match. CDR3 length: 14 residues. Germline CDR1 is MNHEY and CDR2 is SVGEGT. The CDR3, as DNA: TGTGCCAGCAGTTACCTGACTAGCGTTGATACGCAGTATTTT. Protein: CASSYLTSVDTQYF.

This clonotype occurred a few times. CDR3 amino acids: CASSHDRGRANTGELFF. DNA of the CDR3: TGTGCCAGCAGCCATGACAGGGGACGCGCGAACACCGGGGAGCTGTTTTTT. The rearrangement links TRBV6-2 or TRBV6-3 to TRBJ2-2; 8 bases align to TRBD1. V trimming: 6 bases; J trimming: 0 bases; junction bases outside the gene matches: 9. Germline CDR1 MNHEY, CDR2 SVGEGT. This CDR3 spans 17 amino acids.

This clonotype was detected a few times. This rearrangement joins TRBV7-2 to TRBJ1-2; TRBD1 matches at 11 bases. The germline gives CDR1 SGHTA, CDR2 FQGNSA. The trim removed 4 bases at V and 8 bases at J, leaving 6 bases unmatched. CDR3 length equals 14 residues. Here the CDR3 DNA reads TGTGCCAGCAGCTGGAAGGGACAGGGGGACGGCTACACCTTC. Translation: CASSWKGQGDGYTF. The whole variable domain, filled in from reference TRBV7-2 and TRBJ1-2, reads GAGVSQSPSNKVTEKGKDVELRCDPISGHTALYWYRQSLGQGLEFLIYFQGNSAPDKSGLPSDRFSAERTGGSVSTLTIQRTQQEDSAVYLCASSWKGQGDGYTFGSGTRLTVV.

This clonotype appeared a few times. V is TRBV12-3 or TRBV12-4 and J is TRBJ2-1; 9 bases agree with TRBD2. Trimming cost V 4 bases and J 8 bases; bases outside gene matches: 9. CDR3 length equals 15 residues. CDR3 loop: CASSSLGTSNYEQFF. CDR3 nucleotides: TGTGCCAGCAGTTCTCTAGGGACTAGCAACTATGAGCAGTTCTTC.

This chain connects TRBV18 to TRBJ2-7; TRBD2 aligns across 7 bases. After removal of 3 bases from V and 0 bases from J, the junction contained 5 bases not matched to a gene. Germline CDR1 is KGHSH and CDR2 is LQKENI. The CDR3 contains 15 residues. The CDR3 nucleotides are TGTGCCAGCTCACCGACCGGGGGGAGCTCCTACGAGCAGTACTTC. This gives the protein CASSPTGGSSYEQYF.

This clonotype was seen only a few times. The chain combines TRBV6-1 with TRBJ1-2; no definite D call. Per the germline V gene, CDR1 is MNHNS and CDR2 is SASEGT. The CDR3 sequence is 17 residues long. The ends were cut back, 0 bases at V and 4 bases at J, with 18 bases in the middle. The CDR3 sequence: CASSEARRITILYGYTF. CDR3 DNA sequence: TGTGCCAGCAGTGAAGCTCGCCGAATCACGATCCTCTATGGCTACACCTTC.

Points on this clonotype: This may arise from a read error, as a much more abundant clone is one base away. DNA for the CDR3: TGTGCCTGGAGAGTAGGACTGCAAGAGACCCAGTACTTC. Translated: CAWRVGLQETQYF. The gene calls are TRBV30 and TRBJ2-5, with a weak D call TRBD2 (5 bases). This CDR3 is built from 13 residues. Germline lookup yields CDR1 GTSNPN and CDR2 SVGIG (reference sequence). Trimming left V 3 bases short and J 2 bases short, with 10 bases between.

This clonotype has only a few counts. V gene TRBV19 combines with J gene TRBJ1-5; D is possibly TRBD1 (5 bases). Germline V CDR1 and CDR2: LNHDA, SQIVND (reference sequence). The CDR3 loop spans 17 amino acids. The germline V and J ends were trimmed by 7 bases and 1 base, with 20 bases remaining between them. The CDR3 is CASKGLGLWRSNQPQHF. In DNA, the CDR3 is TGTGCCAGTAAAGGGTTGGGGCTCTGGCGGAGCAATCAGCCCCAGCATTTT.

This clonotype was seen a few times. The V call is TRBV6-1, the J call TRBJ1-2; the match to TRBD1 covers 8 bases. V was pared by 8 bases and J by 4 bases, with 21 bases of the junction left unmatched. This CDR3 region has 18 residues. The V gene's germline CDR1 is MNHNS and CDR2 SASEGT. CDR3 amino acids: CASAPPLPQGGRFYGYTF. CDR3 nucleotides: TGTGCCAGCGCCCCCCCGCTCCCACAGGGGGGACGATTCTATGGCTACACCTTC.

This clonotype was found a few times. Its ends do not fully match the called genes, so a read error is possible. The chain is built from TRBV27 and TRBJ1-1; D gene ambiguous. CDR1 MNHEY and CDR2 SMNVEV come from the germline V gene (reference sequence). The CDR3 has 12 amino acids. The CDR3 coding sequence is TGTGCCACCCGTCGAGGAGTGACTGAGGCTTTCTTT. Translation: CATRRGVTEAFF.

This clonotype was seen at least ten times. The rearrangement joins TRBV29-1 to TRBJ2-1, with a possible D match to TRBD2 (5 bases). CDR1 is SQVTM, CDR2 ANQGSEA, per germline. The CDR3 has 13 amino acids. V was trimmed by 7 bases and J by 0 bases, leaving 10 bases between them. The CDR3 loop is CSAGVGSYNEQFF. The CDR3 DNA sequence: TGCAGCGCCGGGGTGGGCTCCTACAATGAGCAGTTCTTC.

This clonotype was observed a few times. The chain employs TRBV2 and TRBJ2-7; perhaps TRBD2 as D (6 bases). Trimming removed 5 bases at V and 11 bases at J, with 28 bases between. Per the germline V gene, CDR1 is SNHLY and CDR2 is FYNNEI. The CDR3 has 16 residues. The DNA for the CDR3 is TGTGCCAGCAGTCCCCGGGGTAGCGGCAACCCCATCGGAGAGTACTTC. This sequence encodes CASSPRGSGNPIGEYF. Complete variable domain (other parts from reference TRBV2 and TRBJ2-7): EPEVTQTPSHQVTQMGQEVILRCVPISNHLYFYWYRQILGQKVEFLVSFYNNEISEKSEIFDDQFSVERPDGSNFTLKIRSTKLEDSAMYFCASSPRGSGNPIGEYFGPGTRLTVT.

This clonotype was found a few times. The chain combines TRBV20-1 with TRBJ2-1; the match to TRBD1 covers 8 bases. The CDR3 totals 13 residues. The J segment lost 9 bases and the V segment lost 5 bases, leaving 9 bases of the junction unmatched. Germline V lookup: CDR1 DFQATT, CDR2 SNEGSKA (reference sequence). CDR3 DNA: TGCAGTGCTGGGCGACAGGGGCTGGGTGAGCAGTTCTTC. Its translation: CSAGRQGLGEQFF.

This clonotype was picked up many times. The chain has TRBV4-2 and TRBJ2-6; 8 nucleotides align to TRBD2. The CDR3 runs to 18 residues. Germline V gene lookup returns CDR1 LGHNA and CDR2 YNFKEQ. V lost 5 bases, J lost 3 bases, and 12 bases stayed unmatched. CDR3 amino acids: CASSYQSGSNSGANVLTF. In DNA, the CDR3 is TGTGCCAGCAGCTACCAAAGCGGGAGTAACAGTGGGGCCAACGTCCTGACTTTC.

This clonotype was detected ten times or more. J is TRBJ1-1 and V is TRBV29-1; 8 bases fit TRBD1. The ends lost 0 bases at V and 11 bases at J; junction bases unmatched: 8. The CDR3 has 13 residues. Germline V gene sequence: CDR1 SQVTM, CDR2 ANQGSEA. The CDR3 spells CSVEDLSRDRAFF. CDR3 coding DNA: TGCAGCGTTGAAGATCTAAGCAGGGACAGGGCTTTCTTT.

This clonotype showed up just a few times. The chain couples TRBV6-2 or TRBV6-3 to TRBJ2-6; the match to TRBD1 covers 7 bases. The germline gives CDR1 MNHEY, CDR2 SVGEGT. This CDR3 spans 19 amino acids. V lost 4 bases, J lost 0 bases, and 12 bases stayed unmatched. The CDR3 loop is CASSFLPGQFSSGANVLTF. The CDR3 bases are TGTGCCAGCAGTTTCCTGCCGGGACAGTTCAGCTCTGGGGCCAACGTCCTGACTTTC.

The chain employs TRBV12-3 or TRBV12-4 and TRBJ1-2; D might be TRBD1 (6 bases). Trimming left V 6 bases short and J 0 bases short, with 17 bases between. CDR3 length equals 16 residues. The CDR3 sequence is CASSQQGRLSNYGYTF. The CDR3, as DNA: TGTGCCAGCAGCCAACAGGGCCGACTATCTAACTATGGCTACACCTTC.

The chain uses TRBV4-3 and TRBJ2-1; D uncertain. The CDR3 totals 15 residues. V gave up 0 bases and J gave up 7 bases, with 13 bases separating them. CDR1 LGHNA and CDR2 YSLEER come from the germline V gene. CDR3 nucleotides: TGCGCCAGCAGCCAAGATGGCCGATCCTCAAATGAGCAGTTCTTC. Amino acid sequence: CASSQDGRSSNEQFF.